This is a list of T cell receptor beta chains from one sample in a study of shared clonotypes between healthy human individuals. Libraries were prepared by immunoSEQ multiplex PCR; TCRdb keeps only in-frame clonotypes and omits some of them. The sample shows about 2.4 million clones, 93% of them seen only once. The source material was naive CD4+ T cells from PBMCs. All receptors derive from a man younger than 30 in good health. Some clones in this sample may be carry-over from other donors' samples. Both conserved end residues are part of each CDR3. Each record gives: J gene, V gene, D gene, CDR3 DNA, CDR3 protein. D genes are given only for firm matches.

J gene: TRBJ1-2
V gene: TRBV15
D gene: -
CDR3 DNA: TGTGCCACCAAAAGCCACCCCTATGGCTACACCTTC
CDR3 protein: CATKSHPYGYTF

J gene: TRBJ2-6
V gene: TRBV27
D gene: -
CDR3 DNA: TGTGCCAGCAGTTTTGTAAGGGCGGTAACTGGGGCCAACGTCCTGACTTTC
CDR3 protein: CASSFVRAVTGANVLTF

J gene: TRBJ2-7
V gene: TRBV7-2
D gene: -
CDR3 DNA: TGTGCCAGCAGCTCTACCCCGGGACGAATGACCGAGCAGTACTTC
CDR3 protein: CASSSTPGRMTEQYF

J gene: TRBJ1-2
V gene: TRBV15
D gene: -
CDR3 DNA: TGTGCCACCAGCATGCTCCCCACCCGATTCGACGTAAGTTCTTCTAACTATGGCTACACCTTC
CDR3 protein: CATSMLPTRFDVSSSNYGYTF

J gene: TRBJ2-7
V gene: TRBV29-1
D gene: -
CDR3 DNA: TGCAGCGTAGCGATGTTAGGTTACTACGAGCAGTACTTC
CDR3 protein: CSVAMLGYYEQYF

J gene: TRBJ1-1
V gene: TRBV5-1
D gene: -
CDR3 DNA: TGCGCCAGCAGCTTGGTTGGGGGAGACCCTGAAGCTTTCTTT
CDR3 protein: CASSLVGGDPEAFF

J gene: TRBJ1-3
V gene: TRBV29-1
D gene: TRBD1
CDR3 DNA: TGCAGCGTAGCGACAGGGGCCCCCTTAGGAAACACCATATATTTT
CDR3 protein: CSVATGAPLGNTIYF

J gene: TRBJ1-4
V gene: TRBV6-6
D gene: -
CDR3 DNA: TGTGCCAGCAGTTCCACAGGGACTTTCACTAATGAAAAACTGTTTTTT
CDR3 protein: CASSSTGTFTNEKLFF

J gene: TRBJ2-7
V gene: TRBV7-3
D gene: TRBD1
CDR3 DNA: TGTGCCAGCAGCTTAAGAGGGGGCGGTCAGGGAGAGCAGTACTTC
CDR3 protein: CASSLRGGGQGEQYF

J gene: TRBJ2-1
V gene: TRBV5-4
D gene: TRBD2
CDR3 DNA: TGTGCCAGCAGGATCCTGACTAGCGTGGGTGAGCAGTTCTTC
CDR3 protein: CASRILTSVGEQFF

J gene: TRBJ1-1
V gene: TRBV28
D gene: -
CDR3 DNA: TGTGCCAGCAATCTCATGGGGGGGTACACTGAAGCTTTCTTT
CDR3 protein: CASNLMGGYTEAFF

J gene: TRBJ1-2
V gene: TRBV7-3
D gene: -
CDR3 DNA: TGTGCCAGCAGCCCCCGCGGGGGCGCGGATGGCTACACCTTC
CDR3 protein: CASSPRGGADGYTF

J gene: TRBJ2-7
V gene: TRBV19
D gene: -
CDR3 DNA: TGTGCCAGTAGTCGAGTAAAGCAGGGGTTGCCTTACGAGCAGTACTTC
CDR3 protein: CASSRVKQGLPYEQYF

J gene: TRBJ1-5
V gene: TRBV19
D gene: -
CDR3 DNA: TGTGCCAGTAGTAACGGACCGTTTAGCAATCAGCCCCAGCATTTT
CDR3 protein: CASSNGPFSNQPQHF

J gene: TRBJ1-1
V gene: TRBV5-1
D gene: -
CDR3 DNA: TGCGCCAGCAGCTCTGGGACGGGAGGGACTGAAGCTTTCTTT
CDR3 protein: CASSSGTGGTEAFF

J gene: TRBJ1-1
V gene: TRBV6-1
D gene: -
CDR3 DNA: TGTGCCGGGGATAGGGGGACTTCCGAAGCTTTCTTT
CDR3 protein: CAGDRGTSEAFF